This T cell receptor (beta chain) was observed in a study of T cell responses to AZD1222 COVID-19 vaccine. Germline values: CDR1 LNHDA, CDR2 SQIVND (reference sequence). CDR3 length: 15 amino acids. Trimming pared 1 base from V and 1 base from J, leaving 10 bases between. Data came from immunoSEQ multiplex PCR; TCRdb stores just in-frame clones and leaves some out. The profile shows fewer than 200,000 clones, approximately 90% of them singletons. The gene calls are TRBV19 and TRBJ1-1; D gene unclear. This material consisted of peripheral blood, taken on day 0 of AZD1222 vaccination. This receptor was obtained from an adult in good health. CDR3 sequence reads: CASSIVPATNTEAFF. DNA of the CDR3: TGTGCCAGTAGTATAGTTCCAGCGACGAACACTGAAGCTTTCTTT.